This T cell receptor beta chain was obtained from a study of T cell repertoires in cytomegalovirus infection. Worth noting for this clonotype: Its antigen is not identified.

Study outcomes and limitations: HLA-C-restricted CMV clonotypes gave the most frequent clonotype in two of eight donors.

TCRdb reanalysed the reads using MiXCR and keeps one entry per CDR3 protein. Found here are some 700,000 distinct CDR3 sequences, roughly 36% of them singletons; the top ten hold around 3%. The CDR3 loop spans 13 amino acids. V was trimmed by 11 bases and J by 4 bases, leaving 17 bases between them. The germline gives CDR1 SNHLY, CDR2 FYNNEI. This receptor was obtained from a human donor in good health (CMV status not recorded). Some clones in this sample may be carry-over from other donors' samples. The chain has TRBV2 and TRBJ1-1; maybe TRBD1 (6 bases). Sequenced: PBMCs. The CDR3 protein is CACMSRGPTEAFF. The CDR3 DNA reads TGTGCCTGCATGTCTCGGGGGCCCACTGAAGCTTTCTTT.